This entry is about one T cell receptor (beta chain). What it binds is not known. From its re-call of the 5' RACE reads, TCRdb lists each CDR3 protein once, without DNA. This table lists about 460,000 distinct CDR3 sequences. The CDR3 contains 16 residues. The sample originates from a study of T cells expressing NK-cell markers. Study-wide results and caveats: Whether expanded NKG2C+ T cell clones were HCMV specific stayed uncertain.

The material sequenced was blood T cells: a sorted CD56 or NKG2C T cell subset, CD4+ or CD8+ T cells, or bulk PBMC T cells (not recorded which). The clonotype was recovered from a woman aged 50 to 60 in good health. The rearrangement joins TRBV12-3 or TRBV12-4 to TRBJ2-3; TCRdb proposes TRBD2, but this gene call is untestable without DNA. This CDR3 is CASSEAGTRLTDTQYF.